This TCR beta chain was recovered during a study of cytomegalovirus exposure and HLA in healthy donors. Among the 100 to 150 subjects of the validation cohort, separate from the roughly 700-subject first cohort, were the donors. Of note for this clone: Its antigen is unidentified.

The ends were cut back, 7 bases at V and 6 bases at J, with 19 bases in the middle. This CDR3 comprises 14 residues. Germline V gene data show CDR1 as MNHNY and CDR2 as SVGAGI (reference sequence). Study results and limitations: Researchers catalogued around 150 TCR beta chains as cytomegalovirus-associated. High specificity and sensitivity for cytomegalovirus status were reported for the classifier.

Sequenced by immunoSEQ multiplex PCR; TCRdb stores in-frame clones only, minus some. Seen here are 100,000 to 150,000 clones, 95% to 96% observed once, and the top ten hold around 1.7%. This clonotype was obtained from a man younger than 35 in good health and CMV-seronegative. What was sequenced was PBMCs. This sequence joins TRBV6-6 and TRBJ2-7; possibly TRBD2 for D (7 bases). The CDR3 sequence: CASKGGASGGEQYF. DNA of the CDR3: TGTGCCAGCAAGGGGGGAGCTTCGGGGGGCGAGCAGTACTTC.